The 14 T cell receptor beta chains below all came from one sample that was sequenced in a study of identical twins. TCRdb re-derived calls from the 5' RACE reads in MiXCR, one entry per CDR3 protein. The sample holds 400,000 to 550,000 distinct CDR3 sequences, about 13% seen once. These data also featured in a second study, about yellow fever vaccine responses in identical twins.

Sequencing was carried out using CD4+ T cells sorted from blood. Every receptor here comes from a woman aged 18-29 years in good health.

CDR3 residues: CASSAGQPEGVTQYF. The CDR3 DNA sequence: TGTGCCAGCAGCGCAGGCCAGCCGGAGGGTGTGACCCAGTACTTC. The rearrangement links TRBV7-2 to TRBJ2-5, with D maybe TRBD2 (6 bases). The germline V gene has CDR1 SGHTA and CDR2 FQGNSA. V dropped 5 bases and J dropped 7 bases, with 20 bases sitting between them. The CDR3 runs 15 residues.

This clonotype turned up a few times. The chain couples TRBV7-9 to TRBJ2-4; D possibly matches TRBD1 or TRBD2 (5 bases each). The germline V gene has CDR1 SEHNR and CDR2 FQNEAQ (reference sequence). Trimming took 4 bases from V and 10 from J, leaving 23 bases between them. The CDR3 extends over 16 amino acids. The CDR3 loop reads CASSSSSGTYSLIQYF. The DNA for the CDR3 is TGTGCCAGCAGCTCATCTTCGGGGACCTACTCGTTAATTCAGTACTTC.

This clonotype was counted ten times or more. The V call is TRBV6-1, the J call TRBJ2-3; D remains unclear. Germline V gene sequence: CDR1 MNHNS, CDR2 SASEGT. V was trimmed by 8 bases and J by 13 bases, leaving 22 bases between them. This CDR3 is built from 13 residues. CDR3 residues: CASGWTGLFPEYF. The CDR3 DNA reads as TGTGCCAGCGGATGGACGGGCCTTTTCCCCGAGTATTTT.

This clonotype turned up a few times. This chain connects TRBV7-3 to TRBJ2-1, with 9 bases lining up with TRBD1. Germline V gene lookup returns CDR1 SGHTA and CDR2 FQGTGA. There are 15 residues in the CDR3. The trim removed 4 bases at V and 9 bases at J, leaving 10 bases unmatched. CDR3: CASSSSGTGSFEQFF. CDR3 sequence (DNA): TGTGCCAGCAGCTCGTCCGGGACAGGGTCTTTTGAGCAGTTCTTC. The full variable domain, its missing parts supplied by reference TRBV7-3 and TRBJ2-1, is GAGVSQTPSNKVTEKGKYVELRCDPISGHTALYWYRQSLGQGPEFLIYFQGTGAADDSGLPNDRFFAVRPEGSVSTLKIQRTERGDSAVYLCASSSSGTGSFEQFFGPGTRLTVL.

This chain joins TRBV3-1 and TRBJ2-7; the match to TRBD1 covers 8 bases. V lost 3 bases to trimming and J lost 3 bases; unmatched junction nucleotides: 4. In germline, CDR1 is LGHDT, CDR2 YNNKEL (reference sequence). This CDR3 spans 14 amino acids. The DNA of the CDR3 is TGTGCCAGCAGCCACGACAGGGGCAACTACGAGCAGTACTTC. It specifies CASSHDRGNYEQYF.

This clonotype was observed once. The CDR3 sequence is CATSRDSYYNEQFF. The CDR3 DNA reads TGTGCCACCAGCAGAGATTCGTATTACAATGAGCAGTTCTTC. The chain links TRBV15 to TRBJ2-1; D gene ambiguous. Germline V gives CDR1 LNHNV, CDR2 YYDKDF (reference sequence). With 0 bases removed from V and 4 bases from J, the gap between germline ends came to 7 bases. This CDR3 has 14 residues.

This clonotype was observed a few times. The rearrangement uses TRBV27 and TRBJ2-7, with a weak D call TRBD1 (6 bases). Trimming removed 2 bases at V and 1 base at J, with 9 bases between. Germline CDR1 MNHEY, CDR2 SMNVEV (reference sequence). There are 14 residues in the CDR3. The CDR3, as DNA: TGTGCCAGCAGTTTAGGAGACAGGTCCTACGAGCAGTACTTC. Translated: CASSLGDRSYEQYF.

The J gene is TRBJ1-2, the V gene TRBV20-1; TRBD1 matches 10 bases. The germline gives CDR1 DFQATT, CDR2 SNEGSKA (reference sequence). Losses at the gene ends were 1 base for V and 7 bases for J; bases not matched to a gene: 6. This CDR3 is built from 14 residues. For the CDR3, the DNA is TGCAGTGCTAGAGCTAGACAGGGGGCAGGTGGCTACACCTTC. Encoded protein: CSARARQGAGGYTF.

This clonotype was found many times. V and J are TRBV12-3 or TRBV12-4 and TRBJ2-6; D is undetermined. The V gene lost 7 bases and the J gene lost 2 bases, with 0 bases spanning the gap. The CDR3 sequence is 11 residues long. For the CDR3, the DNA is TGTGCCAGCACTGGGGCCAACGTCCTGACTTTC. Translated, it gives CASTGANVLTF.

This clonotype has a count of ten or more. This chain's CDR3 is CASSQDLRGYTF. CDR3 nucleotide sequence: TGCGCCAGCAGCCAAGACTTAAGAGGCTACACCTTC. The V and J genes are TRBV4-3 and TRBJ1-2, with no clear D. CDR1 LGHNA and CDR2 YSLEER come from the germline V gene. CDR3 size: 12 residues. The germline V and J ends were trimmed by 0 bases and 8 bases, with 7 bases remaining between them.

The V and J genes are TRBV7-2 and TRBJ2-6, with 8 bases lining up with TRBD1. CDR3 length: 14 amino acids. Germline CDR1 reads SGHTA; CDR2 reads FQGNSA. The V and J ends lost 8 bases and 9 bases, in that order; junction bases with no gene match: 9. CDR3 residues: CASGPTGDFNVLTF. The CDR3 DNA is TGTGCCAGCGGACCGACAGGGGATTTCAACGTCCTGACTTTC.

The chain employs TRBV11-2 and TRBJ2-5, with 16 bases aligning to TRBD2. After removal of 2 bases from V and 5 bases from J, the junction contained 14 bases not matched to a gene. This CDR3 has 20 residues. Germline CDR1 is SGHAT and CDR2 is FQNNGV. The CDR3 coding sequence is TGTGCCAGCAGCTTAAGGAGAAAGGGGACTAGCGGGGGGGCCGAGGAGACCCAGTACTTC. As protein: CASSLRRKGTSGGAEETQYF.

This clonotype was found a few times. The chain combines TRBV3-1 with TRBJ2-2; 8 positions match TRBD2. After removal of 4 bases from V and 4 bases from J, the junction contained 11 bases not matched to a gene. CDR3 length: 17 residues. Germline CDR1 reads LGHDT; CDR2 reads YNNKEL (reference sequence). The CDR3 spells CASSLATGLVATGELFF. The CDR3 DNA is TGTGCCAGCAGCCTAGCCACGGGACTAGTGGCCACCGGGGAGCTGTTTTTT.

The CDR3, as DNA: TGCGCCGGAACGGACAGGGGAAGCACAGATACGCAGTATTTT. Residues: CAGTDRGSTDTQYF. The chain is built from TRBV10-1 and TRBJ2-3; 9 nucleotides line up with TRBD1. This CDR3 spans 14 amino acids. Germline trimming cut 11 bases from V and 0 bases from J; bases unmatched to any gene: 6. Germline V gene sequence: CDR1 WNHNN, CDR2 SYGVQD (reference sequence).